Listed here are 28 T cell receptor beta chains from one sample, sequenced in a study of cytomegalovirus exposure and HLA in healthy donors. Measured with immunoSEQ multiplex PCR; TCRdb has only the in-frame clones, and not every one. The data hold fewer than 200,000 clones, with less than 85% observed a single time. The sample comprised PBMCs. These receptors were collected from a man aged 18 to 29 in good health and CMV-seropositive.

V is TRBV6-1 and J is TRBJ2-7, with D maybe TRBD1 (5 bases). Trimming removed 3 bases from V and 6 bases from J, with 12 bases in between. The CDR3 sequence is 13 residues long. Germline V gene data show CDR1 as MNHNS and CDR2 as SASEGT. The CDR3 DNA follows: TGTGCCAGCAGTGAGGGGCAGGCTGTCGAGCAGTACTTC. This translates into CASSEGQAVEQYF.

The chain couples TRBV5-6 to TRBJ2-2; possibly TRBD2 for D (6 bases). The germline V gene has CDR1 SGHDT and CDR2 YYEEEE. The V gene lost 4 bases and the J gene lost 6 bases, with 19 bases spanning the gap. The CDR3 has 16 amino acids. In DNA, the CDR3 is TGTGCCAGCAGCCCGAGTCAGGGACTTTTAGCCGGGGAGCTGTTTTTT. Protein product: CASSPSQGLLAGELFF.

This clone has just one count. The chain's CDR3 is CSMISGGRETQYF. In nucleotides, the CDR3 is TGCAGCATGATTAGCGGGGGTCGGGAGACCCAGTACTTC. V is TRBV29-1 and J is TRBJ2-5; the match to TRBD2 covers 9 bases. The ends lost 8 bases at V and 5 bases at J; junction bases unmatched: 9. The germline V gene encodes CDR1 SQVTM and CDR2 ANQGSEA. This CDR3 contains 13 residues.

This chain connects TRBV28 to TRBJ1-2; the match to TRBD1 covers 7 bases. The trim removed 5 bases at V and 5 bases at J, leaving 8 bases unmatched. Looked up from germline, CDR1 is MDHEN and CDR2 is SYDVKM. The CDR3 consists of 14 residues. CDR3: CASSGQDPAYGYTF. The CDR3 nucleotides are TGTGCCAGCAGTGGACAGGATCCGGCATATGGCTACACCTTC.

CDR3 sequence: CASSLDRTSGNQFF. For the CDR3, the DNA is TGTGCCAGCAGCTTAGATAGGACTAGCGGGAATCAGTTCTTC. The rearrangement joins TRBV7-2 to TRBJ2-1, with 12 bases lining up with TRBD2. This CDR3 has 14 residues. Unmatched junction bases numbered 5, after V lost 1 base and J lost 13 bases. CDR1 and CDR2 from the germline V gene are SGHTA and FQGNSA.

V is TRBV6-1 and J is TRBJ2-3; D is unresolved. Trimming left V 6 bases short and J 15 bases short, with 7 bases between. Germline CDR1 is MNHNS and CDR2 is SASEGT. The length of the CDR3 is 8 residues. The DNA for the CDR3 is TGTGCCAGCAGCGAGTTATATTTT. The encoded protein is CASSELYF.

The chain employs TRBV7-9 and TRBJ2-1; a possible D gene is TRBD1 (6 bases). This CDR3 contains 16 residues. The V and J ends lost 6 bases and 10 bases respectively, with 25 bases between them. CDR1 is SEHNR, CDR2 FQNEAQ, per germline (reference sequence). Here the CDR3 DNA reads TGTGCCAGCAGTTTTACAGGGCTCTTGGGCTATGGCGAGCAGTTCTTC. Its protein is CASSFTGLLGYGEQFF.

CDR3 bases: TGTGCCAGTGGGACAGGGGTTATTCAGCCCCAGCATTTT. Protein: CASGTGVIQPQHF. This sequence joins TRBV19 and TRBJ1-5; the match to TRBD1 covers 10 bases. CDR1 and CDR2 from the germline V gene are LNHDA and SQIVND (reference sequence). J gave up 6 bases and V 8 bases, and 4 bases lay outside the gene matches. This CDR3 has 13 residues.

This clone was found once. V and J are TRBV5-1 and TRBJ1-1, with no clear D. Trimming stripped 0 bases from V and 0 bases from J, with 9 bases between. CDR3 length: 15 residues. Per germline, CDR1 SGHRS and CDR2 YFSETQ. CDR3 loop: CASSLGGRMNTEAFF. DNA of the CDR3: TGCGCCAGCAGCTTGGGCGGGCGGATGAACACTGAAGCTTTCTTT. Full variable domain (rest looked up from reference TRBV5-1 and TRBJ1-1): KAGVTQTPRYLIKTRGQQVTLSCSPISGHRSVSWYQQTPGQGLQFLFEYFSETQRNKGNFPGRFSGRQFSNSRSEMNVSTLELGDSALYLCASSLGGRMNTEAFFGQGTRLTVV.

The rearrangement links TRBV18 to TRBJ2-7; 10 positions agree with TRBD1. This CDR3 contains 15 residues. V dropped 6 bases and J dropped 6; count of bases not matched to a gene: 11. CDR1 is KGHSH and CDR2 is LQKENI in the germline V gene. Here the CDR3 DNA reads TGTGCCAGCTCGTACCGGGACAGGGGATTGAGCGAGCAGTACTTC. It encodes CASSYRDRGLSEQYF.

V and J are TRBV6-6 and TRBJ2-7, with D tentatively TRBD2 (6 bases). V was cut by 10 bases and J by 1 base, with 14 bases left in between. The CDR3 spans 13 residues. CDR1 and CDR2 from the germline V gene are MNHNY and SVGAGI (reference sequence). Here the CDR3 reads CATGGTDSYEQYF. For the CDR3, the DNA is TGTGCCACTGGAGGGACCGATTCCTACGAGCAGTACTTC.

The chain has TRBV2 and TRBJ2-5, with 7 bases that match TRBD2. The J segment lost 8 bases and the V segment lost 6 bases, leaving 15 bases of the junction unmatched. The CDR3 has 15 amino acids. CDR1 and CDR2 from the germline V gene are SNHLY and FYNNEI. The DNA of the CDR3 is TGTGCCAGCAGGGCGTGGGGCAGCGGGACTGATACCCAGTACTTC. As protein: CASRAWGSGTDTQYF.

The chain is built from TRBV2 and TRBJ2-1; 11 nucleotides align to TRBD1. This CDR3 has 16 amino acids. Germline V gene lookup returns CDR1 SNHLY and CDR2 FYNNEI. V shed 3 bases and J 8 bases; nucleotides not matched to a gene: 9. The CDR3 DNA sequence: TGTGCCAGCAGTGAGAGGACAGGGGGCGCGGGTTATGAGCAGTTCTTC. Amino acids: CASSERTGGAGYEQFF.

This chain connects TRBV28 to TRBJ1-2; 7 nucleotides align to TRBD1. Germline loops: CDR1 MDHEN, CDR2 SYDVKM. With V trimmed by 6 bases and J by 7 bases, 11 bases remained unmatched. The CDR3 loop spans 14 amino acids. The CDR3 DNA follows: TGTGCCAGCAGCCCCGAGGCAGGGGGTCGTGGCTACACCTTC. Protein sequence: CASSPEAGGRGYTF.

A few counts support this clone. J is TRBJ1-1 and V is TRBV15, with 7 positions matching TRBD1. The ends lost 0 bases at V and 7 bases at J; junction bases unmatched: 5. The CDR3 runs 14 residues. CDR1 LNHNV and CDR2 YYDKDF come from the germline V gene (reference sequence). In DNA, the CDR3 is TGTGCCACCAGCAGAGATGGGGCAGGGGGTGAAGCTTTCTTT. Amino acids: CATSRDGAGGEAFF.

The rearrangement uses TRBV2 and TRBJ2-3, with TRBD2 matching 11 bases. Germline-derived CDR1 and CDR2 are SNHLY and FYNNEI. V dropped 4 bases and J dropped 5; count of bases not matched to a gene: 5. The CDR3 is 15 amino acids. The CDR3 sequence: CASSVTSGRRDTQYF. The CDR3 DNA sequence: TGTGCCAGCAGTGTCACTAGCGGGAGAAGAGATACGCAGTATTTT.

The chain recombines TRBV4-1 with TRBJ1-1, with a weak D call TRBD1 (6 bases). Trimming pared 5 bases from V and 0 bases from J, leaving 13 bases between. Germline V gives CDR1 MGHRA, CDR2 YSYEKL. CDR3 size: 15 residues. CDR3 nucleotide sequence: TGCGCCAGCAGCAGGCTACAGGGCGTGAACACTGAAGCTTTCTTT. Protein sequence: CASSRLQGVNTEAFF.

The V and J genes are TRBV5-4 and TRBJ2-2; 11 nucleotides align to TRBD2. CDR1 and CDR2 (germline): SGHNT, YYREEE (reference sequence). V trimming: 3 bases; J trimming: 4 bases; junction bases outside the gene matches: 5. The CDR3 covers 16 residues. The DNA of the CDR3 is TGTGCCAGCAGCTCTAAGACTAGCGGGGTCACCGGGGAGCTGTTTTTT. It yields the protein CASSSKTSGVTGELFF.

This clone was counted only a few times. The chain has TRBV11-2 and TRBJ2-7; the D gene is possibly TRBD2 (5 bases). Trimming shortened V by 5 bases and J by 3 bases, and 11 bases separated the two germline ends. The V gene's germline CDR1 is SGHAT and CDR2 FQNNGV. CDR3 length: 13 amino acids. This CDR3 is CASSPSGVYEQYF. CDR3 in DNA: TGTGCCAGCAGCCCCTCCGGGGTCTACGAGCAGTACTTC.

V usage is TRBV2 and J usage is TRBJ2-3, with D unclear. Trimming pared 6 bases from V and 6 bases from J, leaving 7 bases between. The CDR3 sequence is 11 residues long. CDR1 and CDR2 (germline): SNHLY, FYNNEI. CDR3 amino acids: CASSLEDTQYF. CDR3 in DNA: TGTGCCAGCAGCCTGGAGGATACGCAGTATTTT.

This clone was recorded a few times. The V call is TRBV5-4, the J call TRBJ2-6, with TRBD1 identical over 7 bases. Looked up from germline, CDR1 is SGHNT and CDR2 is YYREEE (reference sequence). V shed 4 bases and J 4 bases; nucleotides not matched to a gene: 5. CDR3 length equals 15 residues. As DNA, the CDR3 is TGTGCCAGCAGCCTAACAGGGGCGGGGGCCAACGTCCTGACTTTC. It encodes CASSLTGAGANVLTF.

The V call is TRBV13, the J call TRBJ2-7, with D unclear. V was shortened by 5 bases and J by 0 bases, with 14 bases between the two germline ends. The germline gives CDR1 PRHDT, CDR2 FYEKMQ (reference sequence). The CDR3 runs 15 residues. CDR3 coding DNA: TGTGCCAGCAGCCCTGACAAGTGGTCCTCCTACGAGCAGTACTTC. Its translation is CASSPDKWSSYEQYF.

This clone was picked up a small number of times. The same CDR3 arises from other DNA sequences in this sample as well. The chain joins TRBV28 to TRBJ2-7; 9 nucleotides agree with TRBD1. The CDR3 runs to 14 residues. The V and J ends lost 4 bases and 3 bases, in that order; junction bases with no gene match: 4. CDR1 and CDR2 from the germline V gene are MDHEN and SYDVKM. The CDR3 DNA reads as TGTGCCAGCAGTTCGGGACAGGGTTTCTACGAGCAGTACTTC. This translates into CASSSGQGFYEQYF.

Written as DNA, the CDR3 is TGTGCCAGCAGCGTAGTACAGGGCAAGGGCACTGAAGCTTTCTTT. It translates to CASSVVQGKGTEAFF. The V gene is TRBV9, the J gene TRBJ1-1, with D perhaps TRBD1 (6 bases). This CDR3 contains 15 residues. The germline V and J ends were trimmed by 0 bases and 4 bases, with 13 bases remaining between them. Germline values: CDR1 SGDLS, CDR2 YYNGEE.

This clone was seen just once. The rearrangement joins TRBV6-6 to TRBJ2-7; a weak D match, TRBD1 (6 bases). CDR1 is MNHNY and CDR2 is SVGAGI in the germline V gene (reference sequence). V lost 4 bases and J 4 bases, leaving 8 bases between the germline ends. CDR3 size: 12 residues. This chain's CDR3 is CASSWTEYEQYF. As DNA, the CDR3 is TGTGCCAGCAGTTGGACAGAGTACGAGCAGTACTTC.

The chain uses TRBV7-8 and TRBJ2-5; D perhaps matches TRBD1 (6 bases). The CDR3 runs to 15 residues. V was shortened by 1 base and J by 2 bases, with 11 bases between the two germline ends. From germline, CDR1 is SGHVS and CDR2 FQNEAQ. The CDR3 coding sequence is TGTGCCAGCAGCTTAGTGACAGGAGAACAAGAGACCCAGTACTTC. It codes for CASSLVTGEQETQYF. Drawing the rest from reference TRBV7-8 and TRBJ2-5, the complete variable domain is GAGVSQSPRYKVAKRGQDVALRCDPISGHVSLFWYQQALGQGPEFLTYFQNEAQLDKSGLPSDRFFAERPEGSVSTLKIQRTQQEDSAVYLCASSLVTGEQETQYFGPGTRLLVL.

The chain carries TRBV15 and TRBJ1-3, with a weak D call TRBD1 (5 bases). Trimming stripped 0 bases from V and 1 base from J, with 16 bases between. CDR3 length: 18 residues. The germline CDR1 and CDR2 sequences are LNHNV and YYDKDF (reference sequence). CDR3 bases: TGTGCCACCAGCAGAGATCAGGTACGACGACAGTCTGGAAACACCATATATTTT. Amino acids: CATSRDQVRRQSGNTIYF.

This chain uses TRBV2 with TRBJ1-1, with D tentatively TRBD1 (6 bases). With 8 bases removed from V and 8 bases from J, the gap between germline ends came to 18 bases. This CDR3 is 13 amino acids long. Germline CDR1 is SNHLY and CDR2 is FYNNEI. The CDR3 loop reads CASLEGGISEAFF. CDR3 in DNA: TGTGCCAGCCTTGAGGGGGGGATATCCGAAGCTTTCTTT. Combining the CDR3 with reference TRBV2 and TRBJ1-1 gives the whole variable domain EPEVTQTPSHQVTQMGQEVILRCVPISNHLYFYWYRQILGQKVEFLVSFYNNEISEKSEIFDDQFSVERPDGSNFTLKIRSTKLEDSAMYFCASLEGGISEAFFGQGTRLTVV.